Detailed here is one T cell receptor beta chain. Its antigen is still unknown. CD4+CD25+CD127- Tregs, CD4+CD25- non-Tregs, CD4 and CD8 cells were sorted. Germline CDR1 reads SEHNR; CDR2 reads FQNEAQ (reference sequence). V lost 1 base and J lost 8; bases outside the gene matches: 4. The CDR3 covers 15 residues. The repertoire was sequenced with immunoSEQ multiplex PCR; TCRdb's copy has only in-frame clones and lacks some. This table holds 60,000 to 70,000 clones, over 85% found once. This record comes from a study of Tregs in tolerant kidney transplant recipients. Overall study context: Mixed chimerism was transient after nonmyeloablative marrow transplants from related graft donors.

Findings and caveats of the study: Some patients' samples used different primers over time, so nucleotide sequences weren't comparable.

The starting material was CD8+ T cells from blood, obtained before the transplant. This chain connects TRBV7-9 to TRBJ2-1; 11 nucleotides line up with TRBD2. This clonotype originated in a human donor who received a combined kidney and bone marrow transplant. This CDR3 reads CASSLGLAGTDEQFF. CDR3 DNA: TGTGCCAGCAGCTTAGGACTAGCGGGAACGGATGAGCAGTTCTTC.